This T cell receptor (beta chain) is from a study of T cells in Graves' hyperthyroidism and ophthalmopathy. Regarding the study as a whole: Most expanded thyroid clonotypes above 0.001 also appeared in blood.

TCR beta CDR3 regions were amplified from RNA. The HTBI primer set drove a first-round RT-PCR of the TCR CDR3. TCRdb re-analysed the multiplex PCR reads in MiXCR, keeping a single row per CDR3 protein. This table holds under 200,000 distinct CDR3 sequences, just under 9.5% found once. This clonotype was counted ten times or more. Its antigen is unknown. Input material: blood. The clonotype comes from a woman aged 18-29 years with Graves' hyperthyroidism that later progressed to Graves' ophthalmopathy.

CDR3 amino acids: CASSHGDRWNTEAFF. The CDR3 DNA reads TGTGCCAGCAGTCATGGGGACAGGTGGAACACTGAAGCTTTCTTT. The chain combines TRBV27 with TRBJ1-1; TRBD1 aligns across 8 bases. CDR1 is MNHEY, CDR2 SMNVEV, per germline (reference sequence). The V and J ends lost 5 bases and 1 base, in that order; junction bases with no gene match: 6. This CDR3 region has 15 residues.